This TCR beta chain was observed in a study of graft-versus-host responses after intestinal transplantation. Study-wide context: Anti-thymocyte globulin served as induction for all recipients, who then took tacrolimus and steroids for approximately three years. Study-wide points: Recipient bone marrow held GvH clones, some seen earlier in ileum or blood.

As to this clone: The antigen is unknown. Additional DNA sequences in this sample encode the identical CDR3.

Data came from immunoSEQ multiplex PCR; TCRdb stores just in-frame clones and leaves some out. The profile shows roughly 100,000 clones, roughly 87% of them singletons. The J segment lost 0 bases and the V segment lost 6 bases, leaving 24 bases of the junction unmatched. Germline V lookup: CDR1 SNHLY, CDR2 FYNNEI. This CDR3 spans 23 amino acids. The rearrangement joins TRBV2 to TRBJ2-1, with 12 bases aligning to TRBD1. Sequenced material: unstimulated CD4+ T cells sorted from spleen or lymph node cells, taken before intestinal transplant. This sequence was found in a human donor who received an intestinal transplant. In nucleotides, the CDR3 is TGTGCCAGCAGCTCAGTGGACCGAGACTTCCCGGGACAGGGGGCTAGCTCCTACAATGAGCAGTTCTTC. Translated, it gives CASSSVDRDFPGQGASSYNEQFF.